Listed here are 12 T cell receptor beta chains from one sample, sequenced in a study of shared clonotypes between healthy human individuals. Some clones are missing from TCRdb's copy, which holds only in-frame ones; the method was immunoSEQ multiplex PCR. The sample records 2 million to 2.5 million clones, roughly 92% being singletons. Sequencing was carried out using naive CD4+ T cells from PBMCs. Subset noted: CD45RA+ positively selected. The receptors shown here come from a man between 18 and 35 years old in good health. Some clones in this sample may be carry-over from other donors' samples.

V is TRBV18 and J is TRBJ2-1; D ambiguous. Deletions cut 5 bases from V and 7 bases from J, with 9 bases between. Germline V CDR1 and CDR2: KGHSH, LQKENI. The CDR3 sequence is 12 residues long. In DNA form, the CDR3 reads TGTGCCAGCTCAGTGGGTGGGAATGAGCAGTTCTTC. It translates to CASSVGGNEQFF.

This sequence joins TRBV5-4 and TRBJ1-3; 7 bases map to TRBD1. J lost 5 bases, V lost 4 bases, and 6 bases had no gene match. Germline assignment: CDR1 SGHNT and CDR2 YYREEE (reference sequence). This CDR3 is built from 14 residues. The CDR3 nucleotides are TGTGCCAGCAGCCCGGACAGGCGGAGAAACACCATATATTTT. This translates into CASSPDRRRNTIYF.

The genes are TRBV6-4 and TRBJ2-1; 9 nucleotides align to TRBD2. V lost 6 bases and J lost 7; bases outside the gene matches: 10. Germline CDR1 MRHNA, CDR2 SNTAGT. The CDR3 runs to 15 residues. Here the CDR3 DNA reads TGTGCCAGCAGCCTGACTAGCGGCGCTTGGAATGAGCAGTTCTTC. Residues: CASSLTSGAWNEQFF.

V usage is TRBV6-1 and J usage is TRBJ1-3; D gene uncertain. Germline V CDR1 and CDR2: MNHNS, SASEGT. The CDR3 has 15 residues. Between the trimmed V and J ends, which lost 2 bases and 0 bases, there was a span of 8 bases. The CDR3 sequence: CASSETRFSGNTIYF. CDR3 nucleotides: TGTGCCAGCAGTGAAACAAGATTCTCTGGAAACACCATATATTTT.

The genes are TRBV6-5 and TRBJ2-2; D not certain. The germline CDR1 and CDR2 sequences are MNHEY and SVGAGI. CDR3 size: 12 residues. Trimming removed 5 bases at V and 4 bases at J, with 5 bases between. Written as DNA, the CDR3 is TGTGCCAGCAGTGCTAGCACCGGGGAGCTGTTTTTT. Amino acid sequence: CASSASTGELFF.

The chain is built from TRBV28 and TRBJ2-1, with 10 bases that match TRBD1. The ends lost 6 bases at V and 8 bases at J; junction bases unmatched: 10. The CDR3 covers 15 residues. In germline, CDR1 is MDHEN, CDR2 SYDVKM. The CDR3 region is CASSFDRGLTDEQFF. Written as DNA, the CDR3 is TGTGCCAGCAGCTTCGACAGGGGGCTTACGGATGAGCAGTTCTTC.

The V gene is TRBV5-8, the J gene TRBJ1-5, with 7 bases lining up with TRBD1. The CDR3 has 15 amino acids. CDR1 is SGHTS, CDR2 YDEGEE, per germline. V shed 4 bases and J 1 base; nucleotides not matched to a gene: 5. As DNA, the CDR3 is TGTGCCAGCAGCCGCGGGACAGCAAGCAATCAGCCCCAGCATTTT. Translated: CASSRGTASNQPQHF.

The chain uses TRBV6-5 and TRBJ2-2, with a tentative D call TRBD1 (5 bases). V was trimmed by 6 bases and J by 3 bases, leaving 14 bases between them. This CDR3 has 15 residues. Germline CDR1 MNHEY, CDR2 SVGAGI. Here the CDR3 DNA reads TGTGCCAGCAGCCCTATAGGGGCGGACACCGGGGAGCTGTTTTTT. Translating it yields CASSPIGADTGELFF.

The rearrangement joins TRBV6-6 to TRBJ1-1, with D tentatively TRBD1 (6 bases). The CDR3 runs 14 residues. CDR1 is MNHNY, CDR2 SVGAGI, per germline (reference sequence). Trimming took 8 bases from V and 5 from J, leaving 18 bases between them. The CDR3, as DNA: TGTGCCAGCGGGGGAAGGGGGGGAGGAACTGAAGCTTTCTTT. It yields the protein CASGGRGGGTEAFF.

The V call is TRBV7-3, the J call TRBJ1-2; 8 nucleotides align to TRBD1. Germline CDR1 is SGHTA and CDR2 is FQGTGA. The V segment lost 5 bases and the J segment 7 bases; nucleotides outside the gene matches: 9. CDR3 size: 14 residues. CDR3 in amino acids: CASSIGQGESGYTF. The CDR3 coding sequence is TGTGCCAGCAGCATCGGACAGGGCGAGTCTGGCTACACCTTC.

The chain carries TRBV6-5 and TRBJ1-1; a possible D gene is TRBD1 (5 bases). Per germline, CDR1 MNHEY and CDR2 SVGAGI. The length of the CDR3 is 16 residues. Trimming removed 2 bases from V and 3 bases from J, with 16 bases in between. The CDR3 nucleotides are TGTGCCAGCAGTTACCTCCCGGGACGGGGTTACACTGAAGCTTTCTTT. Translating it yields CASSYLPGRGYTEAFF.

The V gene is TRBV9, the J gene TRBJ2-7, with D perhaps assigned TRBD1 or TRBD2 (6 bases each). The CDR3 consists of 16 residues. Trimming removed 0 bases from V and 7 bases from J, with 20 bases in between. Germline CDR1 SGDLS, CDR2 YYNGEE. The CDR3: CASSVGGGLPRQEQYF. The CDR3 coding sequence is TGTGCCAGCAGCGTAGGAGGGGGGTTGCCCAGGCAGGAGCAGTACTTC.